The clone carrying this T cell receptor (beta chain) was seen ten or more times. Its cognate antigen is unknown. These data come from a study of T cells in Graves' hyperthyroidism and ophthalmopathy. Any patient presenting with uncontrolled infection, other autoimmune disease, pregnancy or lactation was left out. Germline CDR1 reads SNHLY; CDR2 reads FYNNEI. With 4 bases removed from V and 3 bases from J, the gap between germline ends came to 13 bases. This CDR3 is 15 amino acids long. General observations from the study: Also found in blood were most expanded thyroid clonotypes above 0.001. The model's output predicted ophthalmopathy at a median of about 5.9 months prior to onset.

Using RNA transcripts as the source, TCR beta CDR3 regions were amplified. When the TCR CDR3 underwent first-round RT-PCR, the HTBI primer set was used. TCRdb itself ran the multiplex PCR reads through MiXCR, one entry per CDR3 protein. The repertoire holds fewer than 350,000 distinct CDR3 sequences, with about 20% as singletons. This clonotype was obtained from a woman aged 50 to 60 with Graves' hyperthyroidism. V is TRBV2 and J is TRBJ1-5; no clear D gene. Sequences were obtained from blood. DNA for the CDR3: TGTGCCAGCAGTGGCTTCCAGGAGATCAATCAGCCCCAGCATTTT. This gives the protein CASSGFQEINQPQHF.